A selection of T cell receptor beta chains follows, all from one sample in a study of metastatic and nonmetastatic thyroid tumors. Using MiXCR, TCRdb reanalyzed the PCR reads. In the table there are around 45,000 clones, under 20% of which are singletons. Sequencing was carried out using blood. The receptors here all came from a female donor with papillary thyroid cancer or a benign thyroid nodule (not recorded which). Some clones in this sample may be carry-over from other donors' samples. Each CDR3 is given with its conserved first and last residue. Each record gives: CDR3 length, clone size, D gene, J gene, V gene, CDR3 protein, CDR3 DNA. The D gene is left open where the match is weak. Where a row states a size, it is once, few, many or the class of an expanded clone; other rows omit it.

cdr3_length: 18; clone_size: .; d_call: TRBD1; j_call: TRBJ2-6; v_call: TRBV5-1; cdr3_aa: CASISTGTAFSGANVLTF; cdr3_nt: TGCGCCAGCATCTCTACCGGGACAGCTTTCTCTGGGGCCAACGTCCTGACTTTC
cdr3_length: 16; clone_size: few; d_call: .; j_call: TRBJ2-2; v_call: TRBV28; cdr3_aa: CASSPQGNAGTGELFF; cdr3_nt: TGTGCCAGCAGTCCTCAGGGGAACGCGGGAACCGGGGAGCTGTTTTTT
cdr3_length: 15; clone_size: many; d_call: .; j_call: TRBJ2-7; v_call: TRBV20-1; cdr3_aa: CSAGDRERGIGEQYF; cdr3_nt: TGCAGTGCCGGAGACAGGGAACGGGGGATCGGCGAGCAGTACTTC
cdr3_length: 18; clone_size: many; d_call: .; j_call: TRBJ2-1; v_call: TRBV5-1; cdr3_aa: CASSLSGGALHSYNEQFF; cdr3_nt: TGCGCCAGCAGCTTGTCGGGGGGCGCGTTGCATTCCTACAATGAGCAGTTCTTC
cdr3_length: 14; clone_size: many; d_call: .; j_call: TRBJ1-1; v_call: TRBV6-1; cdr3_aa: CASSPHYGNTEAFF; cdr3_nt: TGTGCCAGCAGTCCGCATTATGGGAACACTGAAGCTTTCTTT
cdr3_length: 16; clone_size: many; d_call: TRBD2; j_call: TRBJ2-7; v_call: TRBV11-3; cdr3_aa: CASSSGSSGRAYEQYF; cdr3_nt: TGTGCCAGCAGCTCCGGTTCCAGCGGGAGGGCCTACGAGCAGTACTTC
cdr3_length: 15; clone_size: many; d_call: .; j_call: TRBJ2-7; v_call: TRBV19; cdr3_aa: CASSPALSGEFEQYF; cdr3_nt: TGTGCCAGTAGCCCCGCACTTTCGGGGGAGTTCGAGCAGTACTTC
cdr3_length: 17; clone_size: many; d_call: .; j_call: TRBJ2-7; v_call: TRBV9; cdr3_aa: CASSVGTTGLFGNEQYF; cdr3_nt: TGTGCCAGCAGCGTAGGCACCACAGGGCTCTTTGGGAACGAGCAGTACTTC
cdr3_length: 14; clone_size: few; d_call: .; j_call: TRBJ2-7; v_call: TRBV6-1; cdr3_aa: CASSKPGTYYEQYF; cdr3_nt: TGTGCCAGCAGTAAACCCGGGACCTACTACGAGCAGTACTTC
cdr3_length: 15; clone_size: once; d_call: TRBD1; j_call: TRBJ2-1; v_call: TRBV11-2; cdr3_aa: CASSTNRGSYNEQFF; cdr3_nt: TGTGCCAGCAGCACCAACAGGGGGTCCTACAATGAGCAGTTCTTC
cdr3_length: 15; clone_size: .; d_call: .; j_call: TRBJ2-5; v_call: TRBV25-1; cdr3_aa: CANSEVTRTLETQYF; cdr3_nt: TGTGCCAACAGTGAAGTGACGCGTACCCTAGAGACCCAGTACTTC
cdr3_length: 15; clone_size: many; d_call: .; j_call: TRBJ2-5; v_call: TRBV2; cdr3_aa: CASRPRDQAGETQYF; cdr3_nt: TGTGCCAGCAGACCCAGGGACCAGGCCGGGGAGACCCAGTACTTC
cdr3_length: 15; clone_size: many; d_call: .; j_call: TRBJ2-2; v_call: TRBV9; cdr3_aa: CASSPRDTNTGELFF; cdr3_nt: TGTGCCAGCAGCCCCCGGGACACGAACACCGGGGAGCTGTTTTTT
cdr3_length: 14; clone_size: .; d_call: .; j_call: TRBJ1-3; v_call: TRBV7-8; cdr3_aa: CASSPGQSGNTIYF; cdr3_nt: TGTGCCAGCAGTCCCGGACAGTCTGGAAACACCATATATTTT
cdr3_length: 16; clone_size: many; d_call: .; j_call: TRBJ1-5; v_call: TRBV5-5; cdr3_aa: CASSSYVGGTNQPQHF; cdr3_nt: TGTGCCAGCAGCTCCTACGTGGGAGGTACAAATCAGCCCCAGCATTTT
cdr3_length: 13; clone_size: many; d_call: .; j_call: TRBJ1-4; v_call: TRBV19; cdr3_aa: CASSQRGGEKLFF; cdr3_nt: TGTGCCAGTAGCCAGCGGGGGGGGGAAAAACTGTTTTTT
cdr3_length: 15; clone_size: many; d_call: TRBD1; j_call: TRBJ1-5; v_call: TRBV7-2; cdr3_aa: CASSSMKGAGQPQHF; cdr3_nt: TGTGCCAGCAGCTCTATGAAGGGGGCAGGTCAGCCCCAGCATTTT
cdr3_length: 16; clone_size: medium-sized; d_call: .; j_call: TRBJ2-7; v_call: TRBV28; cdr3_aa: CASSFLWRNQMYEQYF; cdr3_nt: TGTGCCAGCAGTTTCCTATGGCGGAACCAGATGTACGAGCAGTACTTC
cdr3_length: 11; clone_size: few; d_call: .; j_call: TRBJ1-4; v_call: TRBV28; cdr3_aa: CSSSLNGKLFF; cdr3_nt: TGTTCCAGCAGTTTAAATGGGAAACTGTTTTTT
cdr3_length: 14; clone_size: many; d_call: .; j_call: TRBJ1-6; v_call: TRBV28; cdr3_aa: CASSPRYTNSPLHF; cdr3_nt: TGTGCCAGCAGCCCTCGGTATACTAATTCACCCCTCCACTTT
cdr3_length: 14; clone_size: .; d_call: .; j_call: TRBJ2-3; v_call: TRBV2; cdr3_aa: CANTVTHFTDTQSF; cdr3_nt: TGTGCCAACACCGTGACACATTTCACAGATACGCAGTCTTTT
cdr3_length: 15; clone_size: .; d_call: TRBD2; j_call: TRBJ2-3; v_call: TRBV28; cdr3_aa: CASSSAGVSTDTQYF; cdr3_nt: TGTGCCAGCAGTTCCGCGGGGGTGAGCACAGATACGCAGTATTTT
cdr3_length: 14; clone_size: many; d_call: .; j_call: TRBJ2-7; v_call: TRBV3-1; cdr3_aa: CASSHRDAPHEQYF; cdr3_nt: TGTGCCAGCAGCCATCGGGACGCCCCCCACGAGCAGTACTTC
cdr3_length: 14; clone_size: .; d_call: .; j_call: TRBJ2-3; v_call: TRBV24-1; cdr3_aa: CATREIGFADTQYF; cdr3_nt: TGTGCCACCAGGGAAATCGGTTTCGCAGATACGCAGTATTTT
cdr3_length: 13; clone_size: medium-sized; d_call: .; j_call: TRBJ2-7; v_call: TRBV27; cdr3_aa: CASSPQVNYEQYF; cdr3_nt: TGTGCCAGCAGCCCTCAGGTAAACTACGAGCAGTACTTC
cdr3_length: 11; clone_size: .; d_call: .; j_call: TRBJ2-7; v_call: TRBV24-1; cdr3_aa: CATRRQAERYF; cdr3_nt: TGTGCCACAAGGCGACAGGCCGAGCGGTACTTC
cdr3_length: 13; clone_size: .; d_call: .; j_call: TRBJ1-3; v_call: TRBV6-1; cdr3_aa: CASMEAGTNTIYF; cdr3_nt: TGTGCCAGCATGGAGGCAGGGACCAACACCATATATTTT
cdr3_length: 16; clone_size: many; d_call: .; j_call: TRBJ1-1; v_call: TRBV18; cdr3_aa: CASSETPGAVNTEAFF; cdr3_nt: TGTGCCAGCTCGGAGACCCCAGGGGCAGTTAACACTGAAGCTTTCTTT
cdr3_length: 15; clone_size: .; d_call: .; j_call: TRBJ1-5; v_call: TRBV4-1; cdr3_aa: CASSSTGQGSQAQHF; cdr3_nt: TGCGCCAGCAGCTCCACCGGCCAGGGGAGCCAGGCCCAGCATTTT
cdr3_length: 13; clone_size: few; d_call: .; j_call: TRBJ1-2; v_call: TRBV12-3/TRBV12-4; cdr3_aa: CASSPFGNYGYTF; cdr3_nt: TGTGCCAGCAGTCCCTTTGGTAACTATGGCTACACCTTC
cdr3_length: 16; clone_size: .; d_call: .; j_call: TRBJ2-1; v_call: TRBV9; cdr3_aa: CASSEGLAGSYNEQFF; cdr3_nt: TGTGCCAGCAGCGAGGGGTTAGCAGGCTCCTACAATGAGCAGTTCTTC
cdr3_length: 15; clone_size: many; d_call: TRBD1; j_call: TRBJ1-2; v_call: TRBV2; cdr3_aa: CASSVGQDSRYGYTF; cdr3_nt: TGTGCCAGCAGTGTTGGACAGGACAGTAGGTATGGCTACACCTTC
cdr3_length: 13; clone_size: many; d_call: TRBD2; j_call: TRBJ2-7; v_call: TRBV19; cdr3_aa: CASSLGLAYEQYF; cdr3_nt: TGTGCCAGTTCACTGGGACTAGCGTACGAGCAGTACTTC
cdr3_length: 13; clone_size: many; d_call: .; j_call: TRBJ2-1; v_call: TRBV6-4; cdr3_aa: CASSDKPLGEQFF; cdr3_nt: TGTGCCAGCAGTGATAAGCCCCTGGGTGAGCAGTTCTTC
cdr3_length: 11; clone_size: many; d_call: .; j_call: TRBJ1-1; v_call: TRBV5-1; cdr3_aa: CASMGNTEAFF; cdr3_nt: TGCGCCAGCATGGGGAACACTGAAGCTTTCTTT
cdr3_length: 16; clone_size: many; d_call: TRBD1; j_call: TRBJ2-3; v_call: TRBV19; cdr3_aa: CASRDPGQGATDTQYF; cdr3_nt: TGTGCCAGTAGGGACCCGGGACAGGGGGCAACAGATACGCAGTATTTT
cdr3_length: 13; clone_size: .; d_call: .; j_call: TRBJ1-5; v_call: TRBV20-1; cdr3_aa: CSVETGTPGPQHF; cdr3_nt: TGCAGTGTAGAGACCGGTACCCCGGGACCCCAGCATTTT
cdr3_length: 16; clone_size: many; d_call: .; j_call: TRBJ1-2; v_call: TRBV6-1; cdr3_aa: CASSPYVGRGNYGYTF; cdr3_nt: TGTGCCAGCAGTCCATATGTCGGCAGGGGTAACTATGGCTACACCTTC
cdr3_length: 16; clone_size: many; d_call: TRBD2; j_call: TRBJ2-1; v_call: TRBV29-1; cdr3_aa: CSVDRSLAGVTNEQFF; cdr3_nt: TGCAGCGTTGATAGGTCGCTAGCGGGAGTCACCAATGAGCAGTTCTTC
cdr3_length: 16; clone_size: many; d_call: TRBD1; j_call: TRBJ2-5; v_call: TRBV5-1; cdr3_aa: CASSVRGQGYQETQYF; cdr3_nt: TGCGCCAGCAGCGTTCGGGGACAGGGTTACCAAGAGACCCAGTACTTC
cdr3_length: 13; clone_size: many; d_call: .; j_call: TRBJ2-2; v_call: TRBV29-1; cdr3_aa: CSVPDSQGGELFF; cdr3_nt: TGCAGCGTCCCGGACAGTCAAGGCGGGGAGCTGTTTTTT
cdr3_length: 14; clone_size: many; d_call: .; j_call: TRBJ1-4; v_call: TRBV2; cdr3_aa: CASSPGPRGEKLFF; cdr3_nt: TGTGCCAGCAGTCCTGGCCCGAGGGGGGAAAAACTGTTTTTT
cdr3_length: 14; clone_size: many; d_call: TRBD1; j_call: TRBJ2-7; v_call: TRBV18; cdr3_aa: CASSPGTGRYEQYF; cdr3_nt: TGTGCCAGCTCACCCGGGACAGGGAGATACGAGCAGTACTTC
cdr3_length: 16; clone_size: many; d_call: .; j_call: TRBJ2-5; v_call: TRBV11-2; cdr3_aa: CASSPGQGHRQETQYF; cdr3_nt: TGTGCCAGCAGCCCAGGACAAGGACACCGACAAGAGACCCAGTACTTC
cdr3_length: 14; clone_size: .; d_call: TRBD1; j_call: TRBJ2-7; v_call: TRBV3-1; cdr3_aa: CASSQVQGLKEQYF; cdr3_nt: TGTGCCAGCAGCCAAGTACAGGGGTTAAAGGAGCAGTACTTC
cdr3_length: 14; clone_size: many; d_call: .; j_call: TRBJ2-7; v_call: TRBV7-9; cdr3_aa: CASSLAGLSYEQYF; cdr3_nt: TGTGCCAGCAGCTTAGCTGGACTTTCCTACGAGCAGTACTTC
cdr3_length: 18; clone_size: .; d_call: .; j_call: TRBJ2-6; v_call: TRBV6-6; cdr3_aa: CASSYSRGKGSGANVLTF; cdr3_nt: TGTGCCAGCAGTTACTCGAGGGGGAAGGGTTCTGGGGCCAACGTCCTGACTTTC
cdr3_length: 16; clone_size: many; d_call: .; j_call: TRBJ2-5; v_call: TRBV7-7; cdr3_aa: CASSLGAGGVLETQYF; cdr3_nt: TGTGCTAGCAGCTTAGGAGCTGGGGGAGTATTAGAGACCCAGTACTTC